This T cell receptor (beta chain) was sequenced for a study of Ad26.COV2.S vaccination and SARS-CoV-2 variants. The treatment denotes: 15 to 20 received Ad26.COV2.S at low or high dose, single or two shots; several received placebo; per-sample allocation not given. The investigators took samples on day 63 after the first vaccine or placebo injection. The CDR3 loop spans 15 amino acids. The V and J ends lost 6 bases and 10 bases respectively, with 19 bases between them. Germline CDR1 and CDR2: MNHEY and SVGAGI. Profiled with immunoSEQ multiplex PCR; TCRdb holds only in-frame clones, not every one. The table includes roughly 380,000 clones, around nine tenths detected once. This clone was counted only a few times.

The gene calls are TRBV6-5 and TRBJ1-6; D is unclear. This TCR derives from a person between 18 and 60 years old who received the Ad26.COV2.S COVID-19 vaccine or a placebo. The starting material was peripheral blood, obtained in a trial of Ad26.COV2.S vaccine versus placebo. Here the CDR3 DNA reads TGTGCCAGCAGGGTAACGGGCCTTAAGGACTCACCCCTCCACTTT. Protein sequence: CASRVTGLKDSPLHF.